This TCR beta chain was retrieved from a study of CD8 T cells in Susac syndrome. This CDR3 has 13 residues. Germline CDR1 and CDR2: SGHTA and FQGTGA. V dropped 0 bases and J dropped 4 bases, with 4 bases sitting between them. Sequencing of TCR beta was undertaken in CD8+ and CD4+ T cells derived from blood. Reverse transcription used roughly 0.45 to 1 ug RNA and random hexamers. TCRdb reprocessed the immunoSEQ multiplex PCR reads via MiXCR and lists one record per CDR3 protein. The sample holds around 200,000 distinct CDR3 sequences, almost 96% seen once. This receptor was taken from a human donor with multiple sclerosis. The chain recombines TRBV7-3 with TRBJ2-1; D gene uncertain. Material for sequencing was CD4+ T cells from PBMCs. The CDR3 nucleotides read TGTGCCAGCAGCTTAACAGCTTACAATGAGCAGTTCTTC. This codes for CASSLTAYNEQFF.